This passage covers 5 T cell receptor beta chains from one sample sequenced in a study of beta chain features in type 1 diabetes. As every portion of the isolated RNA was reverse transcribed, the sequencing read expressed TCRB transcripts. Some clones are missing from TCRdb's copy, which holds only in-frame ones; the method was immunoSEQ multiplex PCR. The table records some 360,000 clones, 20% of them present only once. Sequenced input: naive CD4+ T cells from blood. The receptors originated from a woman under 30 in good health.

In nucleotides, the CDR3 is TGTGCCAGCAGCTTAAACGGGCGGGGGAACACCGGGGAGCTGTTTTTT. Its translation is CASSLNGRGNTGELFF. The rearrangement links TRBV7-3 to TRBJ2-2; possibly TRBD2 for D (6 bases). The germline V and J ends were trimmed by 1 base and 1 base, with 10 bases remaining between them. There are 16 residues in the CDR3. Germline assignment: CDR1 SGHTA and CDR2 FQGTGA.

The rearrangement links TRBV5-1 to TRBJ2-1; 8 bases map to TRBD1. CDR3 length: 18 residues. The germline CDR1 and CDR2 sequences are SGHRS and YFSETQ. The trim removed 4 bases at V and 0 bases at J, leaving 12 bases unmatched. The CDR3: CASSPGQGAQRSYNEQFF. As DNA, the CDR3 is TGCGCCAGCAGCCCGGGGCAGGGGGCGCAACGCTCCTACAATGAGCAGTTCTTC.

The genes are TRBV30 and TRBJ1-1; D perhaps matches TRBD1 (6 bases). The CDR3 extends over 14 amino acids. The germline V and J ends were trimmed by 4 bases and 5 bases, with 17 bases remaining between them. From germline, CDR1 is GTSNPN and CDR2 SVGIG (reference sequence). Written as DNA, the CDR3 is TGTGCCTGGACCCCAGGACTGGGGGCGACTGAAGCTTTCTTT. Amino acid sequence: CAWTPGLGATEAFF.

CDR3 DNA sequence: TGTGCCTGGCTCACGGGGGGCACCGGGGAGCTGTTTTTT. Translating it yields CAWLTGGTGELFF. The chain joins TRBV30 to TRBJ2-2; 7 positions agree with TRBD2. The CDR3 sequence is 13 residues long. Germline trimming cut 5 bases from V and 4 bases from J; bases unmatched to any gene: 4. Germline lookup yields CDR1 GTSNPN and CDR2 SVGIG (reference sequence).

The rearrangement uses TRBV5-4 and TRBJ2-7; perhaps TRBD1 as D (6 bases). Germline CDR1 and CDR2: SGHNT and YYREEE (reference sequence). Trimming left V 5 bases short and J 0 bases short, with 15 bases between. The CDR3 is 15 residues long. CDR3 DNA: TGTGCCAGCAGTGTCGGACAGACCAGCTCCTACGAGCAGTACTTC. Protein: CASSVGQTSSYEQYF.